This T cell receptor beta chain was observed in a study of CD8 T cells in Susac syndrome. The multiple sclerosis control group comprised treatment-naive patients with stable or active relapsing-remitting disease. The RNA, about 0.45 to 1 ug, was put through reverse transcription using random hexamers. The CDR3 of TCR beta was amplified by immunoSEQ multiplex PCR across 54 Vbeta and 13 Jbeta. TCRdb passed the immunoSEQ multiplex PCR reads through MiXCR, listing each CDR3 protein once. This table has 250,000 to 300,000 distinct CDR3 sequences, over 75% appearing once. This clonotype is a singleton in its sample. Per the germline V gene, CDR1 is LGHNA and CDR2 is YSLEER. The CDR3 consists of 15 residues. V shed 4 bases, J shed 2 bases, and the junction held 6 bases outside the gene matches.

The sample taken for sequencing was CD8+ T cells from PBMCs. This clonotype was sampled from a human donor with multiple sclerosis. The chain couples TRBV4-3 to TRBJ2-5, with TRBD2 identical over 8 bases. CDR3 region: CASSRLLAAQETQYF. The CDR3 region has the DNA TGCGCCAGCAGCCGACTACTAGCGGCACAAGAGACCCAGTACTTC.